This TCR beta chain was documented in a study of T-cell memory formation after mild COVID-19. Findings and limits, study-wide: Chiefly within CM and EM were the contracting CD4+ clones; CD8+ ones were within EMRA. A subset of responding clones appeared in pre-infection memory, suggesting cross-reactive memory joined.

Germline CDR1 reads SQVTM; CDR2 reads ANQGSEA. V was cut by 4 bases and J by 2 bases, with 13 bases left in between. The CDR3 covers 14 residues. About this clonotype: Its target is not known.

TCRalpha and TCRbeta libraries used 5'RACE with constant-segment primers and UMIs. Via MiXCR, TCRdb re-called the 5' RACE reads, giving one row per CDR3 protein. The data show about 260,000 distinct CDR3 sequences, roughly 17% seen once. V usage is TRBV29-1 and J usage is TRBJ2-3, with D perhaps matching TRBD2 (6 bases). Sequences were obtained from PBMCs or a T cell subset sorted from them (not recorded which). The TCR comes from a young man who had mild COVID-19 (a few samples of this study predate the infection). Cell type and time point are not known. CDR3 amino acids: CSVVWAGPTDTQYF. The CDR3 bases are TGCAGCGTTGTATGGGCGGGGCCCACAGATACGCAGTATTTT.